This TCR beta chain was identified during a study of Ad26.COV2.S vaccination and SARS-CoV-2 variants. Trimming at V came to 1 base and at J to 3 bases, leaving 16 bases not matched to a gene. The germline CDR1 and CDR2 sequences are SGHNT and YENEEA. This CDR3 has 19 residues. Treatment indicated: roughly 18 received Ad26.COV2.S at low or high dose, single or two shots; about 5 received placebo; per-sample allocation not given. Specimen acquisition occurred on day 63 following the initial vaccine or placebo injection. Whole-study results and caveats: People who got the vaccine or the placebo had similar non-spike TCR breadth.

As concerns this clone: What it binds is unknown.

The protocol was immunoSEQ multiplex PCR, while the TCRdb copy is restricted to in-frame clones and leaves out a portion. The table lists about 370,000 clones, over 75% of them singletons, with under 2% in the top ten. V usage is TRBV11-3 and J usage is TRBJ2-7; 9 bases are shared with TRBD1. This TCR came from a person between 18 and 65 years old who received the Ad26.COV2.S COVID-19 vaccine or a placebo. The material sequenced was peripheral blood, taken in a trial of Ad26.COV2.S vaccine versus placebo. The CDR3 coding sequence is TGTGCCAGCAGCTTAGCCGAGGGTCTCCCGGGACAGGGTTGCTACGAGCAGTACTTC. This sequence encodes CASSLAEGLPGQGCYEQYF.